This T cell receptor beta chain derives from a study of human T cells and chemical hapten exposure. For the study at large: Enrolled patients were predominantly female and had alopecia areata, totalis or universalis.

Time point reported: patch test 2, 6 weeks after DPC sensitization. The treatment was: therapeutic diphenylcyclopropenone sensitization with weekly scalp DPC. TCRdb analysed the RACE reads with MiXCR anew, one entry per CDR3 protein. The sample lists roughly 100,000 distinct CDR3 sequences, about 9% occurring once. This clonotype showed up many times. Its antigen is unknown. Regarding the study as a whole: Significantly greater numbers of large CDR3 similarity clusters came from expanded TCRs than from controls.

This clonotype originated in a middle-aged woman with alopecia areata. Some clones in this sample may be carry-over from other donors' samples. The material sequenced was whole blood, taken in connection with sensitization to the hapten diphenylcyclopropenone (DPC).

CDR3 loop: CASSVPHDTQYF. The DNA for the CDR3 is TGTGCCAGCAGCGTGCCCCACGATACGCAGTATTTT. The V and J genes are TRBV7-2 and TRBJ2-3; D is uncertain. This CDR3 spans 12 amino acids. Between the trimmed V and J ends, which lost 5 bases and 6 bases, there was a span of 9 bases. Germline V gene lookup returns CDR1 SGHTA and CDR2 FQGNSA.